The rows below give T cell receptor beta chains drawn from one sample of a study of OX40 agonist ivuxolimab in advanced cancers. The data were produced by immunoSEQ multiplex PCR, yet TCRdb's version contains in-frame clones alone and is incomplete. The table includes roughly 71,000 clones, around 84% detected once. The sample consisted of CD4+ or CD8+ T cells sorted from blood, taken in a trial of the OX40 agonist ivuxolimab. Source of these receptors: an adult with an advanced solid tumor such as melanoma, head and neck, liver or kidney cancer. The CDR3 runs from the conserved cysteine through the conserved F or W. The order of the fields is D gene, J gene, V gene, CDR3 protein, CDR3 DNA. A D gene is named only where the DNA matches it firmly.

D gene: .
J gene: TRBJ2-3
V gene: TRBV12-5
CDR3 protein: CASGLNTDTQYF
CDR3 DNA: TGTGCTAGTGGTTTGAATACAGATACGCAGTATTTT

D gene: .
J gene: TRBJ1-2
V gene: TRBV29-1
CDR3 protein: CSVDGTANYGYTF
CDR3 DNA: TGCAGCGTTGACGGGACGGCCAACTATGGCTACACCTTC

D gene: TRBD1
J gene: TRBJ2-3
V gene: TRBV7-8
CDR3 protein: CASSSLQGISTDTQYF
CDR3 DNA: TGTGCCAGCAGCTCACTACAGGGGATTAGCACAGATACGCAGTATTTT

D gene: .
J gene: TRBJ2-1
V gene: TRBV10-3
CDR3 protein: CAISTGGVYNEQFF
CDR3 DNA: TGTGCCATCAGTACCGGGGGCGTCTACAATGAGCAGTTCTTC

D gene: .
J gene: TRBJ1-1
V gene: TRBV5-4
CDR3 protein: CASSYTGRNTEAFF
CDR3 DNA: TGTGCCAGCAGCTACACAGGGAGGAACACTGAAGCTTTCTTT

D gene: .
J gene: TRBJ2-1
V gene: TRBV5-3
CDR3 protein: CARSLGLSTNNEQFF
CDR3 DNA: TGTGCCAGAAGCTTGGGGCTATCAACTAACAATGAGCAGTTCTTC

D gene: .
J gene: TRBJ1-1
V gene: TRBV6-1
CDR3 protein: CASSEGGLVEAFF
CDR3 DNA: TGTGCCAGCAGTGAAGGTGGCTTGGTTGAAGCTTTCTTT

D gene: .
J gene: TRBJ1-2
V gene: TRBV4-2
CDR3 protein: CASSPEAGANYGYTF
CDR3 DNA: TGTGCCAGCAGCCCCGAAGCGGGAGCTAACTATGGCTACACCTTC

D gene: .
J gene: TRBJ2-7
V gene: TRBV5-6
CDR3 protein: CASSPVQSYEQYF
CDR3 DNA: TGTGCCAGCAGCCCAGTCCAGTCCTACGAGCAGTACTTC

D gene: TRBD2
J gene: TRBJ2-1
V gene: TRBV4-1
CDR3 protein: CASSQFRTSGGPGNEQFF
CDR3 DNA: TGCGCCAGCAGCCAATTCCGGACTAGCGGGGGGCCGGGCAATGAGCAGTTCTTC

D gene: .
J gene: TRBJ2-1
V gene: TRBV21-1
CDR3 protein: CASSPTRGTSNEQFF
CDR3 DNA: TGTGCCAGCAGCCCCACCCGAGGGACTAGCAATGAGCAGTTCTTC

D gene: TRBD1
J gene: TRBJ1-2
V gene: TRBV28
CDR3 protein: CASRGGQEFGYTF
CDR3 DNA: TGTGCCAGCAGAGGGGGACAGGAGTTTGGCTACACCTTC